The clone carrying this TCR beta chain was detected ten times or more. This sample is drawn from a study of regulatory T cells in long-lasting Graves disease. Construction of TCR beta libraries relied on iRepertoire HTBI primers and on Arm-PCR targeting CDR3 regions. MiXCR, applied by TCRdb to the multiplex PCR reads, yields one record per CDR3 protein. Counted here are fewer than 400,000 distinct CDR3 sequences, around 20% occurring once; the ten biggest clones make up around 20%. The sample's time point: persistent/refractory GD, antithyroid drugs over 5 years with positive TRAb. After RNA was extracted from PBMCs, the TCR library was made from it. This CDR3 is 15 amino acids long. The germline V gene has CDR1 MDHEN and CDR2 SYDVKM. With V trimmed by 5 bases and J by 3 bases, 10 bases remained unmatched.

The sequenced sample was peripheral blood mononuclear cells (PBMCs), obtained when the disease was refractory, from a patient treated with antithyroid drugs. This sequence was found in a female donor with Graves disease. V gene TRBV28 combines with J gene TRBJ2-7, with TRBD2 matching over 7 bases. The CDR3 DNA sequence: TGTGCCAGCAGTCCAGCCGGGACTACTCACTACGAGCAGTACTTC. Residues: CASSPAGTTHYEQYF.